This is a list of T cell receptor beta chains from one sample in a study of cytomegalovirus exposure and HLA in healthy donors. Repertoires were generated with immunoSEQ multiplex PCR, while TCRdb's copy carries only in-frame clones and drops some. The table includes more than 110,000 clones, more than 75% detected once. Sequencing used PBMCs. These receptors all stem from a man between 18 and 35 years old in good health and CMV-seronegative. The CDR3 runs from the conserved cysteine through the conserved F or W. The D gene is left open where the match is weak. Rows give clone size only sometimes, using once, few, many, or a class for an expanded clone.

j_call | d_call | clone_size | v_call | cdr3_nt | cdr3_aa
TRBJ2-1 | . | . | TRBV5-4 | TGTGCCAGCAGGTCAGATAGGACAGAGCAGTTCTTC | CASRSDRTEQFF
TRBJ2-1 | TRBD2 | few | TRBV10-2 | TGCGCCAGCCGGGAGGGGTCGTCGATGGGTGATGAGCAGTTCTTC | CASREGSSMGDEQFF
TRBJ1-2 | TRBD1 | once | TRBV27 | TGTGCCAGCAGTCCCGGGACAGGGGCGCGGGGCTACACCTTC | CASSPGTGARGYTF
TRBJ2-7 | . | . | TRBV18 | TGTGCCAGCTCACGAGAGGTTTCCTACGAGCAGTACTTC | CASSREVSYEQYF
TRBJ2-7 | . | . | TRBV11-2 | TGTGCCAGCAGGCGCGGGACAGACTCCTACGAGCAGTACTTC | CASRRGTDSYEQYF
TRBJ1-1 | . | . | TRBV18 | TGTGCCAGCTTAACAACAAGGAACACTGAAGCTTTCTTT | CASLTTRNTEAFF
TRBJ2-3 | . | . | TRBV28 | TGTGCCAGCAGCAAAGGACAGACTCGCACAGATACGCAGTATTTT | CASSKGQTRTDTQYF
TRBJ2-7 | TRBD1 | . | TRBV6-5 | TGTGCCAGCAGTTCCAGGGGGATCCGGGACGAGCAGTACTTC | CASSSRGIRDEQYF
TRBJ2-7 | TRBD1 | . | TRBV28 | TGTGCCAGCAGCTCTCGGGACAGGGCCGTTAAACTACCCTACGAGCAGTACTTC | CASSSRDRAVKLPYEQYF
TRBJ1-5 | . | . | TRBV4-1 | TGCGCCAGCAGCGCCGCGAAGACTAATCAGCCCCAGCATTTT | CASSAAKTNQPQHF
TRBJ2-7 | TRBD2 | few | TRBV4-1 | TGCGCCAGCAGCCAAGGGGCTAGCGGGAGCCACGAGCAGTACTTC | CASSQGASGSHEQYF
TRBJ2-1 | TRBD2 | . | TRBV11-3 | TGTGCCAGCAGCTTAGATTGGGGCCTAGCGGGGGGGTTTAATGAGCAGTTCTTC | CASSLDWGLAGGFNEQFF
TRBJ2-2 | . | . | TRBV4-1 | TGCGCCAACCCTACCCCAGGGCGGAGGAACACCGGGGAGCTGTTTTTT | CANPTPGRRNTGELFF
TRBJ2-5 | TRBD2 | . | TRBV28 | TGTGCCAGCACCCTTAGCGGGGCCTCGAGAGAGACCCAGTACTTC | CASTLSGASRETQYF
TRBJ2-1 | TRBD2 | . | TRBV7-3 | TGTGCCAGCAGCCTGGAGGCGGGGGGCGGACGGGGCAATGAGCAGTTCTTC | CASSLEAGGGRGNEQFF
TRBJ1-5 | TRBD1 | . | TRBV6-1 | TGTGCCAGCAGTGAACTGGACAGGGGACATCAGCCCCAGCATTTT | CASSELDRGHQPQHF
TRBJ1-1 | TRBD1 | . | TRBV5-1 | TGCGCCAGCAGCTGGGGGCAGGGGGCGCTTATGGGCACTGAAGCTTTCTTT | CASSWGQGALMGTEAFF
TRBJ2-7 | TRBD1 | . | TRBV28 | TGTGCCAGCCGAACAGGGGGCTTTTCCGAGCAGTACTTC | CASRTGGFSEQYF
TRBJ1-2 | . | many | TRBV6-5 | TGTGCCAGCAGTCCCGGGTTCCGCGCTTCCTATGGCTACACCTTC | CASSPGFRASYGYTF
TRBJ2-7 | . | few | TRBV2 | TGTGCCAGCAGTTTGGGGGCCGCCGAGCAGTACTTC | CASSLGAAEQYF
TRBJ2-7 | TRBD1 | . | TRBV14 | TGTGCCAGCCGACGGTCCGGCAGGGGGCCGGGGGAGCAGTACTTC | CASRRSGRGPGEQYF
TRBJ2-1 | TRBD1 | . | TRBV28 | TGTGCCAGCAGTTTTTCGGGACAGGGGGTTAATGAGCAGTTCTTC | CASSFSGQGVNEQFF
TRBJ1-2 | TRBD1 | . | TRBV5-1 | TGCGCCAGCAGCTGGGGGACAGCTAACTATGGCTACACCTTC | CASSWGTANYGYTF
TRBJ1-4 | . | few | TRBV19 | TGTGCCAGTAGTATACCAGGGGTAACTAATGAAAAACTGTTTTTT | CASSIPGVTNEKLFF
TRBJ2-7 | . | . | TRBV14 | TGTGCCAGCAGCTACAGGAGAAACTCATACGAGCAGTACTTC | CASSYRRNSYEQYF
TRBJ2-1 | TRBD2 | . | TRBV7-9 | TGTGCCAGCAGCCTCAGACTAGCGGGAGTCACCAATGAGCAGTTCTTC | CASSLRLAGVTNEQFF
TRBJ2-2 | TRBD2 | . | TRBV29-1 | TGCAGCGCGCCGGCGGGAGGCACCGGGGAGCTGTTTTTT | CSAPAGGTGELFF
TRBJ2-1 | TRBD1 | . | TRBV7-9 | TGTGCCAGCAGCTTAGGGCAGGGGGCTAATGAGCAGTTCTTC | CASSLGQGANEQFF
TRBJ2-7 | . | . | TRBV30 | TGTGCCTGGAGTGTACTCCCGGACACCTCCTACGAGCAGTACTTC | CAWSVLPDTSYEQYF
TRBJ1-6 | TRBD1 | . | TRBV30 | TGTGCCTGGTCTCAGGACAGGCCGAGCTCCTATAATTCACCCCTCCACTTT | CAWSQDRPSSYNSPLHF